What follows are 24 T cell receptor beta chains derived from one specimen sequenced in a study of cytomegalovirus exposure and HLA in healthy donors. The table came from immunoSEQ multiplex PCR; TCRdb's copy has only in-frame clones and leaves some out. Of under 400,000 clones in the sample, approximately 90% are singletons; the top ten hold under 0.95%. Input material: PBMCs. Receptors originate from a woman in her late teens or twenties in good health and CMV-seronegative.

V and J are TRBV2 and TRBJ1-5; D is possibly TRBD1 (6 bases). Germline V gene lookup returns CDR1 SNHLY and CDR2 FYNNEI. The CDR3 runs to 14 residues. V shed 5 bases and J shed 4 bases, with 12 bases lying between them. CDR3 sequence reads: CASSITGNNQPQHF. The CDR3 DNA follows: TGTGCCAGCAGTATTACAGGGAATAATCAGCCCCAGCATTTT.

Only one count was recorded for this clone. The rearrangement uses TRBV7-2 and TRBJ2-7, with D perhaps TRBD1 (5 bases). Trimming took off 2 bases at V and 3 bases at J, with 14 bases between the two ends. Germline CDR1 reads SGHTA; CDR2 reads FQGNSA. This CDR3 has 15 residues. Written as DNA, the CDR3 is TGTGCCAGCAGCTTAACATTATCCGGACACTACGAGCAGTACTTC. It is translated as CASSLTLSGHYEQYF.

The rearrangement uses TRBV18 and TRBJ2-3; TRBD2 aligns across 8 bases. The CDR3 contains 14 residues. Germline lookup yields CDR1 KGHSH and CDR2 LQKENI. With V trimmed by 2 bases and J by 5 bases, 3 bases remained unmatched. CDR3 in DNA: TGTGCCAGCTCACCAGCGGGGGGCTTAGATACGCAGTATTTT. This encodes CASSPAGGLDTQYF.

This chain connects TRBV5-4 to TRBJ2-3; D might be TRBD2 (6 bases). The CDR3 covers 14 residues. V shed 2 bases and J shed 0 bases, with 7 bases lying between them. Germline V lookup: CDR1 SGHNT, CDR2 YYREEE (reference sequence). DNA of the CDR3: TGTGCCAGCAGCTTCGGGGGAAGCACAGATACGCAGTATTTT. This encodes CASSFGGSTDTQYF.

This clone was counted a single time. The V and J genes are TRBV29-1 and TRBJ2-7, with 7 nucleotides matching TRBD1. CDR1 SQVTM and CDR2 ANQGSEA come from the germline V gene. CDR3 size: 13 residues. J gave up 5 bases and V 0 bases, and 4 bases lay outside the gene matches. Here the CDR3 reads CSVEEAGGNEQYF. The DNA of the CDR3 is TGCAGCGTTGAAGAGGCAGGGGGTAACGAGCAGTACTTC.

The DNA for the CDR3 is TGTGCCAGCTCCCCGGGGACAGGGGATACGCAGTATTTT. This encodes CASSPGTGDTQYF. V is TRBV18 and J is TRBJ2-3; 9 nucleotides match TRBD1. The CDR3 consists of 13 residues. From germline, CDR1 is KGHSH and CDR2 LQKENI. Germline trimming cut 6 bases from V and 6 bases from J; bases unmatched to any gene: 4.

The chain links TRBV7-8 to TRBJ2-1; 9 bases map to TRBD2. The CDR3 has 15 amino acids. Trimming cost V 5 bases and J 4 bases; bases outside gene matches: 6. Germline-derived CDR1 and CDR2 are SGHVS and FQNEAQ. The CDR3 sequence: CASSPRLAAYNEQFF. The CDR3 DNA sequence: TGTGCCAGCAGCCCCCGACTAGCGGCTTACAATGAGCAGTTCTTC.

The J gene is TRBJ1-1, the V gene TRBV14, with D perhaps matching TRBD1 (6 bases). The V end lost 6 bases, the J end lost 4 bases, and 15 bases lay between the germline ends. CDR1 SGHDN and CDR2 FVKESK come from the germline V gene. The CDR3 spans 14 residues. DNA of the CDR3: TGTGCCAGCAGTTCACAGGGAATGTTCACTGAAGCTTTCTTT. It codes for CASSSQGMFTEAFF.

The genes are TRBV15 and TRBJ2-5; 7 nucleotides line up with TRBD1. CDR3 size: 14 residues. The V gene end was trimmed by 4 bases and the J gene end by 5 bases; junction bases not matched to a gene: 7. Germline values: CDR1 LNHNV, CDR2 YYDKDF (reference sequence). The CDR3 sequence is CATSTQGRRETQYF. CDR3 DNA sequence: TGTGCCACCAGCACACAGGGGCGGAGGGAGACCCAGTACTTC.

This chain connects TRBV7-3 to TRBJ2-7; maybe TRBD2 (5 bases). Germline CDR1 SGHTA, CDR2 FQGTGA. The CDR3 is made up of 20 amino acids. V was shortened by 5 bases and J by 0 bases, with 29 bases between the two germline ends. The CDR3 is CASSGRRGSVAHFSSYEQYF. The CDR3 DNA reads as TGTGCCAGCAGCGGACGACGGGGTTCGGTCGCTCACTTTAGCTCCTACGAGCAGTACTTC.

At least ten counts were recorded for this clone. The rearrangement joins TRBV28 to TRBJ2-7, with D perhaps matching TRBD1 (6 bases). The CDR3 is made up of 14 amino acids. The V gene's germline CDR1 is MDHEN and CDR2 SYDVKM. V was pared by 2 bases and J by 5 bases, with 13 bases between. The CDR3 region has the DNA TGTGCCAGCAGTTTAACGTACAGGGCAGACGAGCAGTACTTC. Its protein product is CASSLTYRADEQYF.

This clone was seen only once. The J gene is TRBJ2-1, the V gene TRBV19; D might be TRBD2 (5 bases). The CDR3 runs 15 residues. Germline CDR1 is LNHDA and CDR2 is SQIVND (reference sequence). V was trimmed by 5 bases and J by 0 bases, leaving 11 bases between them. Here the CDR3 DNA reads TGTGCCAGTAGTCGACGGGGAAGCTCCTACAATGAGCAGTTCTTC. It translates to CASSRRGSSYNEQFF. Full variable domain (outside the CDR3, taken from reference TRBV19 and TRBJ2-1): DGGITQSPKYLFRKEGQNVTLSCEQNLNHDAMYWYRQDPGQGLRLIYYSQIVNDFQKGDIAEGYSVSREKKESFPLTVTSAQKNPTAFYLCASSRRGSSYNEQFFGPGTRLTVL.

This clone was seen a handful of times. J is TRBJ2-7 and V is TRBV28; TRBD1 matches at 9 bases. V dropped 6 bases and J dropped 4; count of bases not matched to a gene: 7. The V gene's germline CDR1 is MDHEN and CDR2 SYDVKM. The CDR3 sequence is 14 residues long. The CDR3 protein is CASSTPGQGYEQYF. The CDR3 nucleotides read TGTGCCAGCAGCACACCGGGACAGGGATACGAGCAGTACTTC.

The CDR3 coding sequence is TGTGCCAGCAGCCGACGTGGGGGAGGCGTACCTACAGGGGGCAGTGGAAACACCATATATTTT. Amino acids: CASSRRGGGVPTGGSGNTIYF. V gene TRBV4-2 combines with J gene TRBJ1-3, with 9 positions matching TRBD1. Germline-derived CDR1 and CDR2 are LGHNA and YNFKEQ. The CDR3 runs 21 residues. V lost 4 bases, J lost 3 bases, and 22 bases stayed unmatched.

This clone was seen only once. The V call is TRBV27, the J call TRBJ2-7; 10 nucleotides match TRBD2. CDR1 and CDR2 from the germline V gene are MNHEY and SMNVEV (reference sequence). The CDR3 has 14 residues. The J segment lost 3 bases and the V segment lost 4 bases, leaving 3 bases of the junction unmatched. CDR3 DNA: TGTGCCAGCAGTTCGTGGACTAGCGGCTACGAGCAGTACTTC. The encoded protein is CASSSWTSGYEQYF.

The V call is TRBV4-1, the J call TRBJ2-1, with TRBD1 matching 7 bases. Trimming took 0 bases from V and 4 from J; bases not matched to a gene: 9. The CDR3 totals 17 residues. Germline V gene sequence: CDR1 MGHRA, CDR2 YSYEKL. CDR3 nucleotides: TGCGCCAGCAGCCAAGAATCTTCACAGGGGCCATACAATGAGCAGTTCTTC. It yields the protein CASSQESSQGPYNEQFF.

The CDR3 bases are TGTGCCAGCAGGGCCGGGGGACCCGGCTACACCTTC. Protein product: CASRAGGPGYTF. This sequence joins TRBV28 and TRBJ1-2; D may be TRBD1 (5 bases). Germline V gene sequence: CDR1 MDHEN, CDR2 SYDVKM. V shed 6 bases and J shed 8 bases, with 13 bases lying between them. CDR3 length: 12 residues.

The chain couples TRBV18 to TRBJ1-3; TRBD1 is a possible D gene (6 bases). This CDR3 has 16 amino acids. The germline V gene has CDR1 KGHSH and CDR2 LQKENI. Trimming left V 4 bases short and J 3 bases short, with 16 bases between. The CDR3 protein is CASSRTATSGGNTIYF. CDR3 sequence (DNA): TGTGCCAGCTCACGGACAGCAACGTCGGGTGGAAACACCATATATTTT.

V and J are TRBV5-1 and TRBJ2-3; 9 nucleotides line up with TRBD1. The CDR3 spans 15 residues. CDR1 and CDR2 (germline): SGHRS, YFSETQ. Trimming at V came to 4 bases and at J to 1 base, leaving 4 bases not matched to a gene. For the CDR3, the DNA is TGCGCCAGCAGCGCAAGGACAGGGGGCACAGATACGCAGTATTTT. Residues: CASSARTGGTDTQYF.

CDR3 region: CASSERGYNEQFF. The CDR3 DNA reads TGTGCCAGCAGTGAGCGCGGCTACAATGAGCAGTTCTTC. This chain links TRBV6-4 with TRBJ2-1; the D is unclear. The V gene's germline CDR1 is MRHNA and CDR2 SNTAGT. Trimming took off 3 bases at V and 3 bases at J, with 6 bases between the two ends. CDR3 length equals 13 residues.

The chain links TRBV27 to TRBJ1-2; D remains ambiguous. Germline CDR1 is MNHEY and CDR2 is SMNVEV (reference sequence). Trimming took 3 bases from V and 2 from J, leaving 13 bases between them. The CDR3 consists of 15 residues. CDR3 amino acids: CASSLSPRLNYGYTF. As DNA, the CDR3 is TGTGCCAGCAGTTTGAGCCCCCGTCTAAACTATGGCTACACCTTC.

The chain employs TRBV6-5 and TRBJ2-5; D perhaps matches TRBD2 (5 bases). Trimming removed 6 bases from V and 10 bases from J, with 12 bases in between. The germline V gene encodes CDR1 MNHEY and CDR2 SVGAGI. The CDR3 consists of 11 residues. The CDR3 nucleotides are TGTGCCAGCAGCCACACTCGGGGCCAGTACTTC. This gives the protein CASSHTRGQYF.

The rearrangement uses TRBV29-1 and TRBJ2-7; 9 bases map to TRBD2. The J segment lost 5 bases and the V segment lost 7 bases, leaving 6 bases of the junction unmatched. CDR3 length: 12 amino acids. CDR1 SQVTM and CDR2 ANQGSEA come from the germline V gene. The CDR3 loop reads CSGTGLADEQYF. CDR3 DNA sequence: TGCAGCGGGACGGGACTAGCAGACGAGCAGTACTTC.

V gene TRBV18 combines with J gene TRBJ2-2; D is perhaps TRBD1 (5 bases). Germline V gene data show CDR1 as KGHSH and CDR2 as LQKENI. Trimming cost V 1 base and J 15 bases, with 15 bases left between them. CDR3 length: 13 amino acids. DNA of the CDR3: TGTGCCAGCTCACCACAATGGACACCCCAGTTGTTTTTT. Translation: CASSPQWTPQLFF.